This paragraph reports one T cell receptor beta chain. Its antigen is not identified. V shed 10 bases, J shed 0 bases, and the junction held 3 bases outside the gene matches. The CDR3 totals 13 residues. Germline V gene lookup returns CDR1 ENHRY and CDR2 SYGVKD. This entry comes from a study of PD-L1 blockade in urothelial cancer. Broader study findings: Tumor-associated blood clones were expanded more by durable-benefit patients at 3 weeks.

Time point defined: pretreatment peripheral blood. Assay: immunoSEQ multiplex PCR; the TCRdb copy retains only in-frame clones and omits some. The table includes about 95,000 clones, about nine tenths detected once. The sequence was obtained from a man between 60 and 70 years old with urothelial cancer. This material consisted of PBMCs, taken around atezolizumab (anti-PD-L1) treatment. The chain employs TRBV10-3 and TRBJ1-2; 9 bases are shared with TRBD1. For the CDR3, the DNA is TGTGCCACTAGACAGGGGGCTAACTATGGCTACACCTTC. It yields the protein CATRQGANYGYTF.